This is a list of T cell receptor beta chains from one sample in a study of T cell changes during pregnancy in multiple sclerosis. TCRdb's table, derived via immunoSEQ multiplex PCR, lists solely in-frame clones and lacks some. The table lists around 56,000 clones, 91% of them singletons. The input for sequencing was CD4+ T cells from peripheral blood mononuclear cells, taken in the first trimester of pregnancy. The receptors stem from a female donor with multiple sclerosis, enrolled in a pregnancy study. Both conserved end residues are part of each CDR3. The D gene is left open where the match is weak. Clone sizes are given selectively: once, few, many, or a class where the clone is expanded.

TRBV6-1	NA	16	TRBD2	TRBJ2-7	TGTGCCAGCAGTGAATGGGGGACTAGCGGGGGGTTGGTGCAGTACTTC	CASSEWGTSGGLVQYF
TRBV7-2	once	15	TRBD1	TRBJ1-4	TGTGCCAGCAGCTCCGGGACAGGCAGTGGAGAAAAACTGTTTTTT	CASSSGTGSGEKLFF
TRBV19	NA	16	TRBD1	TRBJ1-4	TGTGCCAGTAGTTTCCCCTCAGGGGGAAGCGGTGAAAAACTGTTTTTT	CASSFPSGGSGEKLFF
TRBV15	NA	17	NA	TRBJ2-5	TGTGCCACCAGCAGAGCGGCGGGCTCCATCCCTTCGGAGACCCAGTACTTC	CATSRAAGSIPSETQYF
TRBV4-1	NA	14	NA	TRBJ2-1	TGCGCCAGCAGCTCAAAGGGGGTGAACAATGAGCAGTTCTTC	CASSSKGVNNEQFF
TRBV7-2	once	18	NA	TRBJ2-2	TGTGCCAGCAGTCGACAGGAAGGGCTGGGGGCGAACACCGGGGAGCTGTTTTTT	CASSRQEGLGANTGELFF
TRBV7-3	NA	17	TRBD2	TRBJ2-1	TGTGCCAGCAGCTTAACGCTCGCGGGGGGATCATACAATGAGCAGTTCTTC	CASSLTLAGGSYNEQFF
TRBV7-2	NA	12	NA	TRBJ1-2	TGTGCCAGCAGCTTAGAGGTCGGGGGCTACACCTTC	CASSLEVGGYTF
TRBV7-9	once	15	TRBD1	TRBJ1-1	TGTGCCAGCAGCTGGGGACAGGGGGTGAACACTGAAGCTTTCTTT	CASSWGQGVNTEAFF
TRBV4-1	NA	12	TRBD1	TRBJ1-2	TGCGCCAGCCTAGGTAGGGGGCGAGGCTACACCTTC	CASLGRGRGYTF
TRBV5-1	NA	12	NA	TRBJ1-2	TGCGCCAGCAGGGGGAGGAGCTATGGCTACACCTTC	CASRGRSYGYTF
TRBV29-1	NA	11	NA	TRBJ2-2	TGCAGCGCCGGGGGAGCCGGGGAGCTGTTTTTT	CSAGGAGELFF
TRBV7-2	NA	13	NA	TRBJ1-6	TGTGCCTCCAGGCCCGAAGAAAATTCACCCCTCCACTTT	CASRPEENSPLHF
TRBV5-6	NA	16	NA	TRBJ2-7	TGTGCCAGCAGCTTTCGGACCGCGGACAGAGCCTACGAGCAGTACTTC	CASSFRTADRAYEQYF
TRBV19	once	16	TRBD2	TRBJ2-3	TGTGCCAGTAGCCCAAAGACTAGCGGGGGCACAGATACGCAGTATTTT	CASSPKTSGGTDTQYF